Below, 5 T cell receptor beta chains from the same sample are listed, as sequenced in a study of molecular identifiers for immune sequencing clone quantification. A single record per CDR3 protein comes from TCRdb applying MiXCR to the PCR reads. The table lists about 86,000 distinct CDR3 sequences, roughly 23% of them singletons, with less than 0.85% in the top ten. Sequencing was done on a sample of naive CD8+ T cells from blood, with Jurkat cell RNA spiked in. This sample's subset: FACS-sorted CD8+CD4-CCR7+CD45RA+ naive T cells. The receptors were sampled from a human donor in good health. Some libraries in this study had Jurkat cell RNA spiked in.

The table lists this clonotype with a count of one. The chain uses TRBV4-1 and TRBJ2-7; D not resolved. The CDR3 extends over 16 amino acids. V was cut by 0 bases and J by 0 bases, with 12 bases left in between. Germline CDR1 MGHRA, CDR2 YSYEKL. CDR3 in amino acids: CASSQDIQVTSYEQYF. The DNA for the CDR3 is TGCGCCAGCAGCCAAGATATACAAGTTACCTCCTACGAGCAGTACTTC.

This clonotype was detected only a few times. Here the CDR3 DNA reads TGTGCCAGCGCGCCCTATTATGGGAGCACAGATACGCAGTATTTT. Protein sequence: CASAPYYGSTDTQYF. V is TRBV11-2 and J is TRBJ2-3; unclear D gene. Germline CDR1 SGHAT, CDR2 FQNNGV. The CDR3 totals 15 residues. V was trimmed by 8 bases and J by 0 bases, leaving 15 bases between them.

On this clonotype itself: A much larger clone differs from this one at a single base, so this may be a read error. CDR3 amino acids: CATSERLVELFF. CDR3 sequence (DNA): TGTGCCACCAGCGAACGACTAGTGGAGCTGTTTTTT. The rearrangement links TRBV2 to TRBJ2-2; tentative D call: TRBD2 (6 bases). The CDR3 extends over 12 amino acids. Germline loops: CDR1 SNHLY, CDR2 FYNNEI. The germline V and J ends were trimmed by 10 bases and 10 bases, with 16 bases remaining between them.

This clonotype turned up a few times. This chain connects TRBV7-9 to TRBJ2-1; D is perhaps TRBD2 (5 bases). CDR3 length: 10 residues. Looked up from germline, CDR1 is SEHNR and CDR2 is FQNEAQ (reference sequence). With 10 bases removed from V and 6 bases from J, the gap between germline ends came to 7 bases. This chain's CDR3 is CATAGNEQFF. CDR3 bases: TGTGCCACCGCGGGCAATGAGCAGTTCTTC.

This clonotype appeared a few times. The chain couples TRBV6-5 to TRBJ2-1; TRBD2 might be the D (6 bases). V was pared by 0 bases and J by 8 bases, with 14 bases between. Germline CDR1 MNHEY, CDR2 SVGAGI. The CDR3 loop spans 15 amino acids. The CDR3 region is CASSYSRLARDEQFF. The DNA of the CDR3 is TGTGCCAGCAGTTACTCGAGGCTAGCGCGCGATGAGCAGTTCTTC.